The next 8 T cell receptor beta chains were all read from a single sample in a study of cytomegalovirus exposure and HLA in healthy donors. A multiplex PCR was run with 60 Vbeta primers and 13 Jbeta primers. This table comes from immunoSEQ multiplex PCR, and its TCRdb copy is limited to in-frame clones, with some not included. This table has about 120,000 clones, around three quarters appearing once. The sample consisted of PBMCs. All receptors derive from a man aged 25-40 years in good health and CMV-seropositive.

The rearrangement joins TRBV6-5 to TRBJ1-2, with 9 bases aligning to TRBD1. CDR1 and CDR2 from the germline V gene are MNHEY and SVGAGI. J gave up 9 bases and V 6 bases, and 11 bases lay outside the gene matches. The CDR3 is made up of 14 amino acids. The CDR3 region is CASSPSMTGGSYTF. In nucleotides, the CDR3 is TGTGCCAGCAGCCCGTCTATGACAGGGGGTAGCTACACCTTC.

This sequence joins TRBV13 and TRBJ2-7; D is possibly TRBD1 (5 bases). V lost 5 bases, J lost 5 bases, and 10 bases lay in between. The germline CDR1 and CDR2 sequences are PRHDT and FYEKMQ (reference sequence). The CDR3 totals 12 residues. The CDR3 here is CASSRQLHEQYF. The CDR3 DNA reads TGTGCCAGCAGCAGACAGCTCCACGAGCAGTACTTC.

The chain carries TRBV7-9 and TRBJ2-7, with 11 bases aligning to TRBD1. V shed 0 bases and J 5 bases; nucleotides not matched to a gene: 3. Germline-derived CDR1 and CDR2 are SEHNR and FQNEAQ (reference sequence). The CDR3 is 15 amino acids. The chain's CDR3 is CASSLAGQGANEQYF. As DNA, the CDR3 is TGTGCCAGCAGCTTAGCCGGACAGGGGGCCAACGAGCAGTACTTC. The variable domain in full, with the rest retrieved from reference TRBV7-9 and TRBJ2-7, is DTGVSQNPRHKITKRGQNVTFRCDPISEHNRLYWYRQTLGQGPEFLTYFQNEAQLEKSRLLSDRFSAERPKGSFSTLEIQRTEQGDSAMYLCASSLAGQGANEQYFGPGTRLTVT.

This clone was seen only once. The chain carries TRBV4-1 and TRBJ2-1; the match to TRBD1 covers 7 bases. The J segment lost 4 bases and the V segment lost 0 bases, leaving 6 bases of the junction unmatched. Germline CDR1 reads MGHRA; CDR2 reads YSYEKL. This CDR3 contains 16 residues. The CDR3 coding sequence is TGCGCCAGCAGCCAAGATGACAGGGTGGGTTACAATGAGCAGTTCTTC. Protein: CASSQDDRVGYNEQFF.

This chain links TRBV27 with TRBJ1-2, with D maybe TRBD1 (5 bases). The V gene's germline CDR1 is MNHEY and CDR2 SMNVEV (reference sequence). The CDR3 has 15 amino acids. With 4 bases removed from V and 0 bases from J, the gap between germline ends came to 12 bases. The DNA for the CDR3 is TGTGCCAGCAGTTGGTCAGGGTTTCCTAACTATGGCTACACCTTC. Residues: CASSWSGFPNYGYTF.

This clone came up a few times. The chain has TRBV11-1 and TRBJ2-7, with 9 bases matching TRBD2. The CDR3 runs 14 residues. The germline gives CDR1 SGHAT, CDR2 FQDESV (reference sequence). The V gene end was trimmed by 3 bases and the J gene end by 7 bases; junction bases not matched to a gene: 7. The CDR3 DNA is TGTGCCAGCAGCTTGAGCGGGGGGCCAGGGGAGCAGTACTTC. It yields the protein CASSLSGGPGEQYF.

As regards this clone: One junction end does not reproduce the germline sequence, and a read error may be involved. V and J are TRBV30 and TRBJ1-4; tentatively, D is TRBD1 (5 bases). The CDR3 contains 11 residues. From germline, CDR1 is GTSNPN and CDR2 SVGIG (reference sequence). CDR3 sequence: CAWSEGGALRF. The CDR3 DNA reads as TGTGCCTGGAGTGAAGGAGGGGCGCTTAGATTT.

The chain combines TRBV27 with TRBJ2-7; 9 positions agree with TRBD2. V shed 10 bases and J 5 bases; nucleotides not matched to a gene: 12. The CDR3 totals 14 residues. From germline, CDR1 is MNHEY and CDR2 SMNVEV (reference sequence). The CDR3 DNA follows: TGTGCCACCGCGGGGGGGTTGGGGATTCACGAGCAGTACTTC. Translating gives CATAGGLGIHEQYF.